This TCR beta chain is drawn from a study of blood T cell repertoires in COVID-19. About the research overall: Acute and convalescent COVID-19 specimens originated in the United States, Italy and Spain. T cells, B-cell-depleted T cells, or PBMCs supplied cDNA or gDNA.

As originally analysed: Counts of nucleated cells, estimated from reference gene primer amplification, were obtained. This table comes from immunoSEQ multiplex PCR, and its TCRdb copy is limited to in-frame clones, with some not included. V and J calls and clone size are as listed in that table; D and trimming were resolved from the DNA. The data show approximately 280,000 clones, with 65% to 90% seen just once and roughly 5% held by the top ten. The material sequenced was peripheral blood. The origin of this receptor is a man over 45 with active or convalescent COVID-19.

The CDR3 nucleotides read TGTGCCAGCAGCGTAGGCGTAGAGGGCCCGAACACTGAAGCTTTCTTT. This translates into CASSVGVEGPNTEAFF. The chain uses TRBV9 and TRBJ1-1; no reliable D call. Germline CDR1 SGDLS, CDR2 YYNGEE. The CDR3 spans 16 residues. With 0 bases removed from V and 1 base from J, the gap between germline ends came to 13 bases.